This is a list of T cell receptor beta chains from one sample in a study of radiation and T cells in renal cell carcinoma. The method was immunoSEQ multiplex PCR; TCRdb's version includes in-frame clones alone and lacks a portion of them. The sample lists about 77,000 clones; roughly 80% were seen once. The sequencing here drew on blood, taken from a patient whose treatment included radiotherapy and nephrectomy. The receptors stem from a woman in her sixties with renal cell carcinoma. The CDR3 runs from the conserved cysteine through the conserved F or W. The D gene is left open where the match is weak. Size values are once, few and many counts, or a class for expanded clones, and some rows have none.

j_call d_call v_call clone_size cdr3_aa cdr3_nt
TRBJ2-7 TRBD2 TRBV6-5 . CASSYRLAGRYEQYF TGTGCCAGCAGTTACCGACTAGCGGGAAGGTACGAGCAGTACTTC
TRBJ1-2 . TRBV11-3 once CASSLEAAYRVDGYTF TGTGCCAGCAGCTTAGAGGCCGCTTACAGGGTGGATGGCTACACCTTC
TRBJ2-1 TRBD2 TRBV29-1 . CSVVPGGYNEQFF TGCAGCGTTGTACCGGGAGGCTACAATGAGCAGTTCTTC
TRBJ1-6 TRBD1 TRBV5-6 . CASSAGQDSPLHF TGTGCCAGCAGCGCGGGACAGGATTCACCCCTCCACTTT
TRBJ2-7 TRBD1 TRBV6-1 . CASSEASTPGQGLVEQYF TGTGCCAGCAGTGAAGCTTCGACACCGGGACAGGGTTTGGTCGAGCAGTACTTC
TRBJ2-7 . TRBV30 . CAWSKGNKDEQYF TGTGCCTGGAGTAAGGGGAATAAGGACGAGCAGTACTTC
TRBJ1-2 . TRBV10-3 few CAISENLQGNYGYTF TGTGCCATCAGTGAGAACTTACAGGGTAACTATGGCTACACCTTC
TRBJ2-5 TRBD1 TRBV11-2 . CASSLESTGGGITQYF TGTGCCAGCAGCTTGGAATCCACAGGGGGTGGAATAACCCAGTACTTC
TRBJ2-4 . TRBV4-2 . CASSDVTKNIQYF TGTGCCAGCAGCGACGTGACCAAAAACATTCAGTACTTC
TRBJ2-1 TRBD2 TRBV6-5 . CASSYGGRAEFF TGTGCCAGCAGTTACGGGGGGAGGGCAGAGTTCTTC
TRBJ1-1 TRBD1 TRBV28 . CASTGPGQLNTEAFF TGTGCCAGCACCGGACCGGGACAGCTAAACACTGAAGCTTTCTTT
TRBJ1-4 TRBD1 TRBV27 . CASSFRGLSEKLFF TGTGCCAGCAGTTTCAGGGGGCTAAGTGAAAAACTGTTTTTT
TRBJ1-6 TRBD1 TRBV25-1 . CASSEGQGINSPLHF TGTGCCAGCAGTGAGGGACAGGGGATTAATTCACCCCTCCACTTT
TRBJ1-2 . TRBV11-2 few CASSPPNFNYGYTF TGTGCCAGCAGCCCTCCGAACTTTAACTATGGCTACACCTTC
TRBJ1-5 . TRBV6-5 once CATFSGRLGPQHF TGTGCCACCTTCTCCGGGAGATTGGGGCCCCAGCATTTT
TRBJ2-7 TRBD1 TRBV7-2 . CASSFGTGPYEQYF TGTGCCAGCAGCTTTGGGACAGGGCCCTACGAGCAGTACTTC
TRBJ2-3 . TRBV5-1 once CASSFEASTDTQYF TGCGCCAGCAGTTTCGAGGCGAGCACAGATACGCAGTATTTT
TRBJ2-3 . TRBV6-1 . CASSEQLTGSISTDTQYF TGTGCCAGCAGTGAACAGTTGACCGGGAGTATTAGCACAGATACGCAGTATTTT
TRBJ2-5 TRBD2 TRBV11-2 . CASSSYGGEQETQYF TGTGCCAGCAGCTCCTACGGGGGGGAACAAGAGACCCAGTACTTC
TRBJ1-6 . TRBV14 . CASSQLNSPLHF TGTGCCAGCAGCCAACTTAATTCACCCCTCCACTTT
TRBJ2-7 . TRBV4-2 . CASSQDWDGYEQYF TGTGCCAGCAGCCAAGATTGGGACGGGTACGAGCAGTACTTC
TRBJ1-2 . TRBV19 . CASSTIASGRDGYTF TGTGCCAGTAGTACCATCGCCTCGGGGCGGGATGGCTACACCTTC
TRBJ2-1 . TRBV14 . CASSQEGGTGSSYNEQFF TGTGCCAGCAGCCAAGAAGGTGGGACTGGGAGCTCCTACAATGAGCAGTTCTTC
TRBJ2-7 . TRBV6-1 . CASSVRVSYEQYF TGTGCCAGCAGTGTGAGGGTCTCCTACGAGCAGTACTTC
TRBJ1-6 . TRBV27 . CASRPQGGGSPLHF TGTGCCAGCAGACCACAGGGCGGAGGTTCACCCCTCCACTTT
TRBJ1-1 . TRBV6-1 once CASSDRAVMNTEAFF TGTGCCAGCAGTGACCGGGCGGTTATGAACACTGAAGCTTTCTTT
TRBJ2-3 TRBD2 TRBV2 . CASSTGLAGVYLGTDTQYF TGTGCCAGCAGCACTGGACTAGCGGGAGTATACTTAGGCACAGATACGCAGTATTTT
TRBJ2-1 . TRBV2 once CASSEGSGDEQFF TGTGCCAGCAGTGAAGGTTCGGGAGATGAGCAGTTCTTC
TRBJ2-5 . TRBV7-9 . CASSLAGNEETQYF TGTGCCAGCAGCTTAGCGGGGAACGAAGAGACCCAGTACTTC
TRBJ2-1 . TRBV5-1 . CASGDGTLRNEQFF TGCGCCAGCGGAGACGGGACCTTGCGCAATGAGCAGTTCTTC
TRBJ2-5 . TRBV10-2 . CASLTGGGETQYF TGCGCCAGCCTTACGGGGGGCGGTGAGACCCAGTACTTC
TRBJ1-2 . TRBV5-1 few CASGGGAGYGYTF TGCGCCAGCGGCGGGGGCGCTGGCTATGGCTACACCTTC
TRBJ1-6 . TRBV29-1 . CSVTMGGRSPLHF TGCAGCGTTACTATGGGGGGAAGGTCACCCCTCCACTTT
TRBJ2-5 . TRBV18 . CASHRDRGETQYF TGTGCCAGCCACCGGGATCGGGGAGAGACCCAGTACTTC
TRBJ1-1 . TRBV7-6 . CASSLSGDAREAFF TGTGCCAGCAGCTTATCAGGTGACGCTCGAGAAGCTTTCTTT
TRBJ2-4 . TRBV6-5 . CASRAGITKNIQYF TGTGCCAGCAGGGCAGGAATTACCAAAAACATTCAGTACTTC